What follows are 17 T cell receptor beta chains derived from one specimen sequenced in a study of cytomegalovirus exposure and HLA in healthy donors. This PCR relied on a set of 60 Vbeta primers and 13 Jbeta primers. Profiling relied on immunoSEQ multiplex PCR, and the TCRdb table lists in-frame clones only, not all of them. The data show under 150,000 clones, with 60% to 85% seen just once and 2.8% held by the top ten. The material sequenced was PBMCs. Receptors were obtained from a male donor in good health and CMV-seronegative.

This chain joins TRBV5-1 and TRBJ1-5; a weak D match, TRBD1 (5 bases). The germline gives CDR1 SGHRS, CDR2 YFSETQ. The CDR3 covers 15 residues. Trimming took off 2 bases at V and 3 bases at J, with 12 bases between the two ends. CDR3 DNA sequence: TGCGCCAGCAGCTTAGGATGGGGCTTCAATCAGCCCCAGCATTTT. This encodes CASSLGWGFNQPQHF.

The chain employs TRBV7-2 and TRBJ1-1; TRBD1 is a possible D gene (6 bases). Deletions cut 5 bases from V and 5 bases from J, with 18 bases between. The CDR3 runs 15 residues. Germline assignment: CDR1 SGHTA and CDR2 FQGNSA. In nucleotides, the CDR3 is TGTGCCAGCAGCCGGGAACGGGGGGCGCTTACTGAAGCTTTCTTT. Residues: CASSRERGALTEAFF.

This chain connects TRBV15 to TRBJ1-5, with D uncertain. Trimming removed 0 bases at V and 4 bases at J, with 10 bases between. CDR3 size: 15 residues. Germline CDR1 and CDR2: LNHNV and YYDKDF (reference sequence). CDR3 DNA: TGTGCCACCAGCAGAGATACACAGAGAAATCAGCCCCAGCATTTT. Translation gives CATSRDTQRNQPQHF.

This clone was seen a single time. V gene TRBV18 combines with J gene TRBJ2-5, with 8 nucleotides matching TRBD1. V was pared by 6 bases and J by 5 bases, with 5 bases of the junction left unmatched. Germline CDR1 KGHSH, CDR2 LQKENI. The CDR3 loop spans 13 amino acids. DNA for the CDR3: TGTGCCAGCTCGGGACAGGCCGGGGAGACCCAGTACTTC. Its translation: CASSGQAGETQYF. The full variable domain, in which reference TRBV18 and TRBJ2-5 provide the parts outside the CDR3, is NAGVMQNPRHLVRRRGQEARLRCSPMKGHSHVYWYRQLPEEGLKFMVYLQKENIIDESGMPKERFSAEFPKEGPSILRIQQVVRGDSAAYFCASSGQAGETQYFGPGTRLLVL.

The chain combines TRBV5-1 with TRBJ1-2; D unclear. V dropped 4 bases and J dropped 2 bases, with 18 bases sitting between them. Germline V gene data show CDR1 as SGHRS and CDR2 as YFSETQ. CDR3 length: 16 residues. The CDR3 reads CASSISSVTLNYGYTF. Here the CDR3 DNA reads TGCGCCAGCAGCATCTCCTCCGTGACATTGAACTATGGCTACACCTTC.

The chain combines TRBV6-1 with TRBJ2-3, with 10 bases matching TRBD1. The CDR3 is 13 amino acids. Germline V gives CDR1 MNHNS, CDR2 SASEGT. Trimming cost V 6 bases and J 3 bases; bases outside gene matches: 0. CDR3 residues: CASRGQGTDTQYF. CDR3 DNA sequence: TGTGCCAGCAGGGGACAGGGGACAGATACGCAGTATTTT.

The chain links TRBV4-1 to TRBJ1-2; D is possibly TRBD1 (5 bases). Germline CDR1 MGHRA, CDR2 YSYEKL. CDR3 length equals 18 residues. V lost 0 bases and J 3 bases, leaving 20 bases between the germline ends. The CDR3 DNA reads TGCGCCAGCAGCCAAGATGCCCAGAACCCAGGGAGGGACTATGGCTACACCTTC. Translated, it gives CASSQDAQNPGRDYGYTF.

J is TRBJ1-2 and V is TRBV6-5; a weak D match, TRBD1 (5 bases). V lost 2 bases and J lost 7, with 14 bases in between. The CDR3 is 14 amino acids. Germline CDR1 and CDR2: MNHEY and SVGAGI. The CDR3 spells CASSYQGGLRGYTF. In nucleotides, the CDR3 is TGTGCCAGCAGTTACCAGGGTGGGTTGCGTGGCTACACCTTC.

The chain has TRBV7-3 and TRBJ1-2; no clear D. Trimming took off 1 base at V and 8 bases at J, with 11 bases between the two ends. The CDR3 contains 13 residues. Germline CDR1 SGHTA, CDR2 FQGTGA. This CDR3 reads CASSLIEGSGYTF. Here the CDR3 DNA reads TGTGCCAGCAGCTTAATTGAGGGATCCGGCTACACCTTC.

V is TRBV7-6 and J is TRBJ2-7, with 9 bases that match TRBD1. Germline V CDR1 and CDR2: SGHVS, FNYEAQ. Trimming cost V 1 base and J 0 bases; bases outside gene matches: 10. The CDR3 consists of 18 residues. The CDR3 protein is CASSLEAPGTGSSYEQYF. The CDR3 DNA sequence: TGTGCCAGCAGCTTAGAAGCCCCCGGGACAGGGAGCTCCTACGAGCAGTACTTC. The full variable domain, in which reference TRBV7-6 and TRBJ2-7 provide the parts outside the CDR3, is GAGVSQSPRYKVTKRGQDVALRCDPISGHVSLYWYRQALGQGPEFLTYFNYEAQQDKSGLPNDRFSAERPEGSISTLTIQRTEQRDSAMYRCASSLEAPGTGSSYEQYFGPGTRLTVT.

The chain joins TRBV29-1 to TRBJ2-2, with D possibly matching TRBD2 (6 bases). The CDR3 contains 15 residues. Trimming removed 1 base from V and 1 base from J, with 10 bases in between. Germline CDR1 and CDR2: SQVTM and ANQGSEA. The CDR3 DNA follows: TGCAGCGTTGAAGTGCACGGGGGGAACACCGGGGAGCTGTTTTTT. It encodes CSVEVHGGNTGELFF.

This clone has more than one count but fewer than ten. The junction departs from germline at one end; a sequencing error may be responsible. This chain joins TRBV5-4 and TRBJ1-1; TRBD1 agrees at 7 bases. Germline-derived CDR1 and CDR2 are SGHNT and YYREEE (reference sequence). The CDR3 extends over 13 amino acids. The CDR3: CASSRRQGQLSAF. The CDR3 DNA reads as TGTGCCAGCAGCCGAAGACAGGGCCAACTTAGTGCTTTT.

The gene calls are TRBV19 and TRBJ1-4; no reliable D call. V lost 3 bases and J 7 bases, leaving 12 bases between the germline ends. The CDR3 is made up of 14 amino acids. Germline V lookup: CDR1 LNHDA, CDR2 SQIVND (reference sequence). Here the CDR3 DNA reads TGTGCCAGTAGTATCTCCCGGGTTAGTGAAAAACTGTTTTTT. Protein sequence: CASSISRVSEKLFF.

The chain joins TRBV9 to TRBJ1-2; D is ambiguous. This CDR3 spans 13 amino acids. Germline loops: CDR1 SGDLS, CDR2 YYNGEE. V was cut by 4 bases and J by 7 bases, with 14 bases left in between. This chain's CDR3 is CASSTGDLGGYTF. The CDR3 DNA reads TGTGCCAGCAGCACCGGTGACTTGGGTGGCTACACCTTC.

V usage is TRBV27 and J usage is TRBJ2-3; TRBD1 might be the D (6 bases). CDR3 size: 15 residues. CDR1 is MNHEY and CDR2 is SMNVEV in the germline V gene (reference sequence). The ends were cut back, 0 bases at V and 8 bases at J, with 15 bases in the middle. The CDR3 region has the DNA TGTGCCAGCAGTTTATCGTTGGGGGCACGTATTACGCAGTATTTT. This codes for CASSLSLGARITQYF.

V and J are TRBV2 and TRBJ1-1; the D gene is possibly TRBD1 (6 bases). With 1 base removed from V and 8 bases from J, the gap between germline ends came to 11 bases. The CDR3 loop spans 13 amino acids. CDR1 and CDR2 (germline): SNHLY, FYNNEI. The CDR3 nucleotides read TGTGCCAGCAGTGAAGTGCAGGGGATGGAAGCTTTCTTT. Translation gives CASSEVQGMEAFF.

Remarks on this clone: Mismatch with germline at one junction end may stem from a read error. The gene calls are TRBV29-1 and TRBJ2-3; D call uncertain. The CDR3 spans 15 residues. Per the germline V gene, CDR1 is SQVTM and CDR2 is ANQGSEA. DNA for the CDR3: TGCCGCGTCCCTACCGGTCGGGTGCGCACAGATACGCAGTATTTT. Amino acid sequence: CRVPTGRVRTDTQYF.